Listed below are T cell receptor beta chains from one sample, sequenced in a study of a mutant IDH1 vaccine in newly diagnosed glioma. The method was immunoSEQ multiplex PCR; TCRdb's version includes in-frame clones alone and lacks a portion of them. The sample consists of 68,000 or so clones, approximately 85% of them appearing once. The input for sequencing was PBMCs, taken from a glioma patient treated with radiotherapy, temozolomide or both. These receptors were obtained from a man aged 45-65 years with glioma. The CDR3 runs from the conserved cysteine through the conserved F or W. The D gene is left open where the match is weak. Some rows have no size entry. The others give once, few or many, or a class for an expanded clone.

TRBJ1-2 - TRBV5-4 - TGTGCCAGCAGCCCCGGGGCGGAGAAGGTCTATGGCTACACCTTC CASSPGAEKVYGYTF
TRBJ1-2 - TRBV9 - TGTGCCAGCAGCGTAGGGGGCGGCTACACCTTC CASSVGGGYTF
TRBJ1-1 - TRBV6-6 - TGTGCCACCTCCCCGGCGGACACTGAAGCTTTCTTT CATSPADTEAFF
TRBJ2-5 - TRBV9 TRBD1 TGTGCCAGCAGCACGGGACAGGGGGCCGGGGAGACCCAGTACTTC CASSTGQGAGETQYF
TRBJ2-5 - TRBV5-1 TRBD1 TGCGCCAGCAGCTTGGCCGCCGGGACAGCTCAAGAGACCCAGTACTTC CASSLAAGTAQETQYF
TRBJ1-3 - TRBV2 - TGTGCCAGCTACCCGGGGGACTCTGGAAACACCATATATTTT CASYPGDSGNTIYF
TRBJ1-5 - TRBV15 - TGTGCCACCAGCAGAGATCCGGGGGTGGGACGGGCCCAGCATTTT CATSRDPGVGRAQHF
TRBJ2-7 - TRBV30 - TGTGCCTGGAGTGAAACCTTCTACGAGCAGTACTTC CAWSETFYEQYF
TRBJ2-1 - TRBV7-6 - TGTGCCAGCAGCTCGATGGGGAATAATGAGCAGTTCTTC CASSSMGNNEQFF
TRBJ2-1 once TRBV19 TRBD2 TGTGCCAGTAGTATCCTAGCGGGGAATGAGCAGTTCTTC CASSILAGNEQFF
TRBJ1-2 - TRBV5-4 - TGTGCCAGCAGCTTAGGCGTAAGCGGCTACACCTTC CASSLGVSGYTF
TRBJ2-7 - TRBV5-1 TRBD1 TGCGCCAGCAGCTTGTACAGGGGGGAGCAGTACTTC CASSLYRGEQYF
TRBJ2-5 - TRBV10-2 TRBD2 TGCGCCAGCAGTGAAGACGGGGGGGCTGAGACCCAGTACTTC CASSEDGGAETQYF
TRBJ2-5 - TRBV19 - TGTGCCAGTCGCGGTCGGGATGGGGAGACCCAGTACTTC CASRGRDGETQYF
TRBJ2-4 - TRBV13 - TGTGCCAGCAGCTTAGATGAGGGGGGGCGGACCAAAAACATTCAGTACTTC CASSLDEGGRTKNIQYF
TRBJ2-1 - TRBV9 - TGTGCCAGCAGCGTAGGACAGAACAATGAGCAGTTCTTC CASSVGQNNEQFF
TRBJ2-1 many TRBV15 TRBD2 TGTGCCACCAGCAGAGACCGCGGGGGATGGGAGCAGTTCTTC CATSRDRGGWEQFF
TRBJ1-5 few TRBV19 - TGTGCCTCATCGGGTAATCAGCCCCAGCATTTT CASSGNQPQHF
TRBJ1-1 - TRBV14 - TGTGCCAGCAGCCCTAGGGGGAGGGGAGCTTTCTTT CASSPRGRGAFF
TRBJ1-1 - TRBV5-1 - TGCGCCAGCAGCTTGGGTCAGTGGGGGGTCACTGAAGCTTTCTTT CASSLGQWGVTEAFF
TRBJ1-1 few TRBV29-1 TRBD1 TGCAGCGATCCGACAGGGAGCCTCCGGGCTGAAGCTTTCTTT CSDPTGSLRAEAFF
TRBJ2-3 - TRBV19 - TGTGCCAGTAGTATTGACCCTAGCACAGATACGCAGTATTTT CASSIDPSTDTQYF
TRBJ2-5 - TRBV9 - TGTGCCAGCAGCGAATCAGGGTTAGAGACCCAGTACTTC CASSESGLETQYF
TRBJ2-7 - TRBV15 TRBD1 TGTGCCACCAGCAGAGGAGGGAGCAGGGGGCTCAACGAGCAGTACTTC CATSRGGSRGLNEQYF
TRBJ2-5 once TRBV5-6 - TGTGCCAGCAGCTCCCTTAGAAGTTACGAGACCCAGTACTTC CASSSLRSYETQYF
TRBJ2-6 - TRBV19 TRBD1 TGTGCCAGTAGTCTTCGGGACAGCTCTGGGGCCAACGTCCTGACTTTC CASSLRDSSGANVLTF
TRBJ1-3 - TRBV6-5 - TGTGCCAGCCGGCGGGAGGGCTACTCTGGAAACACCATATATTTT CASRREGYSGNTIYF
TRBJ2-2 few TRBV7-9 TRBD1 TGTGCCAGCACCGGTGGGACAGCAAACACCGGGGAGCTGTTTTTT CASTGGTANTGELFF
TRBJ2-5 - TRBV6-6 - TGTGCCAGCACACGGTCCGCGACCCAGTACTTC CASTRSATQYF
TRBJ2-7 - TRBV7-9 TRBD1 TGTGCCAGCAGCCCCGGCCAGGGGGCGGTCTACGAGCAGTACTTC CASSPGQGAVYEQYF
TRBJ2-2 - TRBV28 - TGTGCCAGCAAAATCGGTGCCGGGGAGCTGTTTTTT CASKIGAGELFF
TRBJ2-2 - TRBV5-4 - TGTGCCAGCAGCTCGGGACGGAACACCGGGGAGCTGTTTTTT CASSSGRNTGELFF
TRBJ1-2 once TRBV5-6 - TGTGCCAGCAGCTTAGCGACAGTCGTCCATGGCTACACCTTC CASSLATVVHGYTF